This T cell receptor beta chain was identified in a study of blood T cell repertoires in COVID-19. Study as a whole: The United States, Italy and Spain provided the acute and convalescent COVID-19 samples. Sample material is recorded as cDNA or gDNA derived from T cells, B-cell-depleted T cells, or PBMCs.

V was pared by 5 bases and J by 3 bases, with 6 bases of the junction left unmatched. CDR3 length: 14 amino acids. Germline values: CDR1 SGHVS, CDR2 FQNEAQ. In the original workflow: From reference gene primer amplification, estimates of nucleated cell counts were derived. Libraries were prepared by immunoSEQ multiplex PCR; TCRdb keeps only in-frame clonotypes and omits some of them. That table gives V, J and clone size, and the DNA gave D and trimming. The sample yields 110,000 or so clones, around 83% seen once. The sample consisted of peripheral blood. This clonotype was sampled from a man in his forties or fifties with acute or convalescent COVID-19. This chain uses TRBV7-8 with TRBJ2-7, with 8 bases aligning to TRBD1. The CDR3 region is CASSEDREYYEQYF. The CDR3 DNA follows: TGTGCCAGCAGCGAGGACAGGGAATACTACGAGCAGTACTTC.